This TCR beta chain was obtained from a study of CD8 T cells in ankylosing spondylitis. Overall study findings and caveats: According to the report, clones linked to the disease were significantly enriched in matched synovial fluid samples taken from ankylosing spondylitis patients.

The CDR3 runs to 18 residues. The ends were cut back, 0 bases at V and 1 base at J, with 16 bases in the middle. Germline V gives CDR1 LNHDA, CDR2 SQIVND (reference sequence). Libraries for TCR beta were made by quantitative 5'-RACE with molecular barcodes. TCRdb analysed the 5' RACE reads with MiXCR anew, one entry per CDR3 protein. Among 250,000 to 400,000 distinct CDR3 sequences listed, approximately 10% were seen once. This clonotype was counted a few times. Antigen unknown. The chain is built from TRBV19 and TRBJ2-1, with D maybe TRBD1 (6 bases). The sample comprised blood, either unsorted or a sorted T cell fraction (not recorded which). This sequence originates from a female donor with ankylosing spondylitis or in good health (not recorded which). CDR3 region: CASSIEGPLGGSYNEQFF. Here the CDR3 DNA reads TGTGCCAGTAGTATAGAGGGTCCCTTAGGGGGTTCCTACAATGAGCAGTTCTTC.